This TCR beta chain comes out of a study of T cells after yellow fever vaccination. Whole-study results and caveats: Any FACS-sorted repertoire could hold abundant clonotypes that contaminate it from the bulk population. The secondary response was weaker, and its peak arrived faster, on day 5 versus 15.

CDR1 and CDR2 from the germline V gene are SGHRS and YFSETQ. The CDR3 length is 15 residues. Trimming stripped 4 bases from V and 6 bases from J, with 19 bases between. TCRdb re-called the 5' RACE reads with MiXCR, one entry per CDR3 protein. The repertoire holds some 100,000 distinct CDR3 sequences, with over 8% as singletons. This sequence joins TRBV5-1 and TRBJ1-1; the D gene is possibly TRBD1 (5 bases). This clonotype was obtained from a man between 18 and 35 years old who received the YFV17D yellow fever vaccine. The sequencing used CD8+ T cells not binding an NS4B(214-222) dextramer, sorted from PBMCs, collected roughly 14 days after the first yellow fever vaccination. The chain's CDR3 is CASSPGTLRNAEAFF. Written as DNA, the CDR3 is TGCGCCAGCAGCCCCGGGACCCTTCGGAATGCTGAAGCTTTCTTT.